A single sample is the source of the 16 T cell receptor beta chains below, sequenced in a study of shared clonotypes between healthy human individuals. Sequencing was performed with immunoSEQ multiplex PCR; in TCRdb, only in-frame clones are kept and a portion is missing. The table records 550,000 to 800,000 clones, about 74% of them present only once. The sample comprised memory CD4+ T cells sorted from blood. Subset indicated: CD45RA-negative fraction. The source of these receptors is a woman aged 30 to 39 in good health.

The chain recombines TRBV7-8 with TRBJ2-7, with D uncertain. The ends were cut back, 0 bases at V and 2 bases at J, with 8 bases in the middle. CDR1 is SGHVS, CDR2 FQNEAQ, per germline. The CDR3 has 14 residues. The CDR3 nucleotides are TGTGCCAGCAGCTTAGCAAGAGGTCCCTACGAGCAGTACTTC. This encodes CASSLARGPYEQYF.

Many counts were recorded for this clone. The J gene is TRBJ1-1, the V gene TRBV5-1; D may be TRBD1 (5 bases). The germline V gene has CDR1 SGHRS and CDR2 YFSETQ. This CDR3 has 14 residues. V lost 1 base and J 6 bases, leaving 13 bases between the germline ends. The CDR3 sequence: CASSLWGREAEAFF. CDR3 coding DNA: TGCGCCAGCAGCTTGTGGGGGAGGGAGGCTGAAGCTTTCTTT.

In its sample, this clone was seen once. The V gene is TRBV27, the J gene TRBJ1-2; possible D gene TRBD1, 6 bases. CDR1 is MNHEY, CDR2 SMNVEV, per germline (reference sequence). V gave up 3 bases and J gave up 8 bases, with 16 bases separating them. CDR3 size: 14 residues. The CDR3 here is CASSFHGGQKGYTF. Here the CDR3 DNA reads TGTGCCAGCAGTTTTCATGGGGGGCAAAAGGGCTACACCTTC.

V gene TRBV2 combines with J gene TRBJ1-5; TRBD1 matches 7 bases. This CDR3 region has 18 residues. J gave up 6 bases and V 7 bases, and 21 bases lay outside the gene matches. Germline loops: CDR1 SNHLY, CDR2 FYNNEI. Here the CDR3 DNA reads TGTGCCAGCACAGAATCGCTGACAGGGCGCCGGGAGGTTCAGCCCCAGCATTTT. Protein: CASTESLTGRREVQPQHF.

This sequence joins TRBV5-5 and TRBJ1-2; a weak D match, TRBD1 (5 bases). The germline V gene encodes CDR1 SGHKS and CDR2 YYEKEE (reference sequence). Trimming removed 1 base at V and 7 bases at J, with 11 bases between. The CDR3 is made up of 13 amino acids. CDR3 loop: CASSLSDSSGYTF. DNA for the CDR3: TGTGCCAGCAGCTTGAGCGACAGCAGTGGCTACACCTTC.

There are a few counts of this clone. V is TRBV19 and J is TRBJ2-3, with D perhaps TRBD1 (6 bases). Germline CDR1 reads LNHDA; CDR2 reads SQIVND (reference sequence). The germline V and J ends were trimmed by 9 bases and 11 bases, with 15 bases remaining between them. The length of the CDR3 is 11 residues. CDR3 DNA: TGTGCCAGCTCTACAGGGTTGAGGCAGTATTTT. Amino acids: CASSTGLRQYF.

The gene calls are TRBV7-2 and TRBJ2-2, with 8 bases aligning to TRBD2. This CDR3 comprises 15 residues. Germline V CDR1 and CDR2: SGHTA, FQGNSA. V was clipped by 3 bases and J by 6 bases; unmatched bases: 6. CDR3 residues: CASSFDGRASGELFF. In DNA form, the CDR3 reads TGTGCCAGCAGCTTTGACGGGAGGGCCTCCGGGGAGCTGTTTTTT.

CDR3 DNA sequence: TGCGCCAGCAGCCTTGTTAGCGGGAGGGCCTTTTACGAGCAGTACTTC. This codes for CASSLVSGRAFYEQYF. The chain links TRBV5-1 to TRBJ2-7; 11 nucleotides line up with TRBD2. From germline, CDR1 is SGHRS and CDR2 YFSETQ. With 4 bases clipped from V and 4 bases from J, the junction kept 10 bases outside the gene matches. CDR3 length equals 16 residues.

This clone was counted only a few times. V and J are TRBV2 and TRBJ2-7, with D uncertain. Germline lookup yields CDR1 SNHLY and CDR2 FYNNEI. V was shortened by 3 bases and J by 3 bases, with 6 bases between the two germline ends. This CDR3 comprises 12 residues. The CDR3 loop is CASSDGSYEQYF. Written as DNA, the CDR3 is TGTGCCAGCAGTGACGGAAGCTACGAGCAGTACTTC.

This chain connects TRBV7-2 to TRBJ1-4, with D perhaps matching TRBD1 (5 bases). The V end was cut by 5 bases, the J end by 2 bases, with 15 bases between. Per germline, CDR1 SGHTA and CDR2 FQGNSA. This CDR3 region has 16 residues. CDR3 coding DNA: TGTGCCAGCAGCATCCAGTTGGGGGTGACTAATGAAAAACTGTTTTTT. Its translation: CASSIQLGVTNEKLFF.

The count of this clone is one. The CDR3 sequence: CAWSQASGPYEQYF. CDR3 sequence (DNA): TGTGCCTGGAGTCAGGCTAGCGGCCCCTACGAGCAGTACTTC. The rearrangement uses TRBV30 and TRBJ2-7; 7 nucleotides match TRBD2. The CDR3 sequence is 14 residues long. V was pared by 2 bases and J by 2 bases, with 6 bases of the junction left unmatched. Germline V CDR1 and CDR2: GTSNPN, SVGIG (reference sequence).

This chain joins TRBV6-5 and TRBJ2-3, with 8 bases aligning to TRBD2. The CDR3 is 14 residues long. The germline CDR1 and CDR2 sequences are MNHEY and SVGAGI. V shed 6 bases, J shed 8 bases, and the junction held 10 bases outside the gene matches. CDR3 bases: TGTGCCAGCAGATCAGCGGGAGCTGGGGGTACGCAGTATTTT. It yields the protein CASRSAGAGGTQYF.

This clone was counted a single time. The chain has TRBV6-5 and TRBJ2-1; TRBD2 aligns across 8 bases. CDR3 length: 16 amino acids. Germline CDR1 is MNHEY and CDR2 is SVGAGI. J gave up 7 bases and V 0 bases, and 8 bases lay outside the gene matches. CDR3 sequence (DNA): TGTGCCAGCAGTTACTCGAGGTACGGGAGGGGAAATGAGCAGTTCTTC. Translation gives CASSYSRYGRGNEQFF.

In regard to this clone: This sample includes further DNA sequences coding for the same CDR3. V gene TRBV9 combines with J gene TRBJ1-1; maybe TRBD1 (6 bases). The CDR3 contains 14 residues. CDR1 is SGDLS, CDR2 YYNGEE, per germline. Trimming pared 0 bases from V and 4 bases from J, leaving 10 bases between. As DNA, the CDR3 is TGTGCCAGCAGCGTAGACGTGGGGGCCACTGAAGCTTTCTTT. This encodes CASSVDVGATEAFF.

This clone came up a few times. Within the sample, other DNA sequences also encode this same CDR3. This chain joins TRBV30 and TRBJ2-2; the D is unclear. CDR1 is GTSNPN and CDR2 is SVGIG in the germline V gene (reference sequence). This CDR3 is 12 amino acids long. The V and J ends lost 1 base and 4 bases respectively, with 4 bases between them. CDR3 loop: CAWSGSTGELFF. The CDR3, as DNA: TGTGCCTGGAGTGGATCCACCGGGGAGCTGTTTTTT. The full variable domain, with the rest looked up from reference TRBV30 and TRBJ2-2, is SQTIHQWPATLVQPVGSPLSLECTVEGTSNPNLYWYRQAAGRGLQLLFYSVGIGQISSEVPQNLSASRPQDRQFILSSKKLLLSDSGFYLCAWSGSTGELFFGEGSRLTVL.

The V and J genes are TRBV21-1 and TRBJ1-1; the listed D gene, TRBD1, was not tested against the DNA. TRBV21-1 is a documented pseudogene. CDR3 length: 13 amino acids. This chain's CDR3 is CASSGSENTEAFF. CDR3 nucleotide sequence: TGTGCCAGCAGCGGCTCTGAGAACACTGAAGCTTTCTTT.